This T cell receptor beta chain was retrieved from a study of blood T cell repertoires in COVID-19. Study overall: Samples representing acute and convalescent COVID-19 were sourced from the United States, Italy and Spain.

TCRdb keeps only in-frame clones here, not all; method: immunoSEQ multiplex PCR. The table has about 210,000 clones, about nine tenths seen once. From germline, CDR1 is SGHVS and CDR2 FNYEAQ. This CDR3 contains 18 residues. V was shortened by 1 base and J by 2 bases, with 19 bases between the two germline ends. This clonotype was obtained from a man aged 25-45 years in a cohort exposed to, infected with or recovered from COVID-19 (not recorded which). This chain connects TRBV7-6 to TRBJ2-3; tentatively, D is TRBD2 (5 bases). Sequenced material: PBMCs or T cells enriched from blood (not recorded which). The CDR3, as DNA: TGTGCCAGCAGCTTAGAACCACTAGGGATGACTAACACAGATACGCAGTATTTT. Amino acid sequence: CASSLEPLGMTNTDTQYF.